The clone carrying this T cell receptor beta chain was found once. Original data processing: Nucleated cell counts were estimated from reference gene primer amplification. Produced via immunoSEQ multiplex PCR; TCRdb's table is partial and in-frame only. The DNA gave D and trimming, while V, J and clone size come from that table. The repertoire holds some 200,000 clones, with approximately 92% as singletons. Enrollees, about 18 to 89 years old, lived in 24 US areas. CDR1 MDHEN and CDR2 SYDVKM come from the germline V gene. Trimming stripped 6 bases from V and 0 bases from J, with 12 bases between. The CDR3 sequence is 15 residues long. The data stem from a study of blood T cell repertoires in COVID-19.

V usage is TRBV28 and J usage is TRBJ1-5, with D perhaps TRBD1 (6 bases). The sample was PBMCs or T cells enriched from blood (not recorded which). The receptor was isolated from a woman under 30 in a cohort exposed to, infected with or recovered from COVID-19 (not recorded which). CDR3 nucleotide sequence: TGTGCCAGCAGATTACAGGGTAATAGCAATCAGCCCCAGCATTTT. This translates into CASRLQGNSNQPQHF.